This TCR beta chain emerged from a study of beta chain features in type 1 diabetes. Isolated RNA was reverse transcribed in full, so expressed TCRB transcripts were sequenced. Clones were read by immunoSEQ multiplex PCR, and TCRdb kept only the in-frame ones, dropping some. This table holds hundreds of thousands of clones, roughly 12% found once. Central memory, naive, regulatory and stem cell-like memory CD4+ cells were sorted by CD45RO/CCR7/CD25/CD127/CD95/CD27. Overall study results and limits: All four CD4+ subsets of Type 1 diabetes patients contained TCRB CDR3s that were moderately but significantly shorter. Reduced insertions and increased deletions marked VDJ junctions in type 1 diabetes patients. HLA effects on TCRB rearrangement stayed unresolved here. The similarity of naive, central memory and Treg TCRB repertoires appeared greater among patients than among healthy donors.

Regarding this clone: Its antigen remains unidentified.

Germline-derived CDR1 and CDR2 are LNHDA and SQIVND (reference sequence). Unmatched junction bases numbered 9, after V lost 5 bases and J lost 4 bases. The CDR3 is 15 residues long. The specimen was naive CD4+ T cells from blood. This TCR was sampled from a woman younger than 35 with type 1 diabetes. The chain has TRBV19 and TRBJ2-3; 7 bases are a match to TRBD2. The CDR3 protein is CASSAQGGSADTQYF. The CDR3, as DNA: TGTGCCAGTAGTGCCCAGGGCGGGAGCGCAGATACGCAGTATTTT.